This entry is about one T cell receptor beta chain. Its antigen is currently unknown. The V end lost 0 bases, the J end lost 7 bases, and 11 bases lay between the germline ends. Looked up from germline, CDR1 is SGHRS and CDR2 is YFSETQ. The CDR3 totals 14 residues. Every participating donor gave one draw, a heparinised blood sample averaging about 120 mL. cDNA synthesis used the whole RNA isolate, giving expressed TCRB sequences. The protocol was immunoSEQ multiplex PCR, while the TCRdb copy is restricted to in-frame clones and leaves out a portion. The sample lists 500,000 to 800,000 clones; around 11% were seen once. The data derive from a study of beta chain features in type 1 diabetes. Study conclusions and caveats: In all four CD4+ subsets, TCRB CDR3 length was significantly, moderately reduced in type 1 diabetes.

The receptor was isolated from a man under 40 with type 1 diabetes. Sequenced: naive CD4+ T cells from blood. The chain has TRBV5-1 and TRBJ2-1; D uncertain. This chain's CDR3 is CASSLGPAGNEQFF. As DNA, the CDR3 is TGCGCCAGCAGCTTGGGACCCGCCGGGAATGAGCAGTTCTTC.